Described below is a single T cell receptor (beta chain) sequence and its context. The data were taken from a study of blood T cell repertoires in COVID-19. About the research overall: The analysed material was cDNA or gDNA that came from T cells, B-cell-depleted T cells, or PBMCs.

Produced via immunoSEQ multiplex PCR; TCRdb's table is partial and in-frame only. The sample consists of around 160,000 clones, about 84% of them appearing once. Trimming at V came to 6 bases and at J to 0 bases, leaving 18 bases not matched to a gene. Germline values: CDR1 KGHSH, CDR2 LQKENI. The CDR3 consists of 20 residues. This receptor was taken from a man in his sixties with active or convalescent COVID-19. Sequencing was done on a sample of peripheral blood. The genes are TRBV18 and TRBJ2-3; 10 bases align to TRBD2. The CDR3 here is CASSLSGTSVLQKSTDTQYF. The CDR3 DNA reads TGTGCCAGCTCTCTCTCCGGGACTAGCGTCCTCCAGAAGAGCACAGATACGCAGTATTTT.